The present T cell receptor beta chain was sequenced within a study of cytomegalovirus exposure and HLA in healthy donors. Generated by immunoSEQ multiplex PCR, the TCRdb table keeps only in-frame clones and is missing some. The repertoire holds roughly 150,000 clones, approximately 89% seen once, with about a tenth in the top ten. The CDR3 length is 12 residues. Trimming took off 6 bases at V and 9 bases at J, with 14 bases between the two ends. CDR1 and CDR2 (germline): MDHEN, SYDVKM. This chain connects TRBV28 to TRBJ2-5; perhaps TRBD2 as D (6 bases). The receptor comes from a woman aged 18-29 years in good health and CMV-seropositive. Sequenced material: PBMCs. For the CDR3, the DNA is TGTGCCAGCAGACTACGACCGGGGGCCCAGTACTTC. It is translated as CASRLRPGAQYF.